This T cell receptor (beta chain) was identified during a study of T cell responses to AZD1222 COVID-19 vaccine. The study's findings and limits: Spike-specific TCR breadth and depth were elevated following two AZD1222 doses. Repertoire sampling occurred only after the peak T cell response.

The method was immunoSEQ multiplex PCR; TCRdb's version includes in-frame clones alone and lacks a portion of them. The repertoire has approximately 140,000 clones, 85% to 95% of them found once; the top ten carry about 1.9%. A word on this clone: The target antigen is unknown.

CDR3 size: 16 residues. Germline V CDR1 and CDR2: KGHDR, SFDVKD. Trimming pared 2 bases from V and 5 bases from J, leaving 14 bases between. The chain employs TRBV24-1 and TRBJ2-2; D might be TRBD1 (6 bases). The sequencing used peripheral blood, collected on day 0 of AZD1222 vaccination. This receptor was obtained from an adult in good health. The CDR3 sequence is CATSDSGQSKTGELFF. The DNA of the CDR3 is TGTGCCACCAGTGATTCCGGACAGTCAAAAACCGGGGAGCTGTTTTTT.